This T cell receptor beta chain emerged from a study of OX40 agonist ivuxolimab in advanced cancers. Overall study context: Averaging roughly 60 years in age, with a range of roughly 23 to 85, the cohort was approximately 83% male.

CDR1 SNHLY and CDR2 FYNNEI come from the germline V gene. Between the trimmed V and J ends, which lost 4 bases and 1 base, there was a span of 4 bases. This CDR3 has 12 residues. The method was immunoSEQ multiplex PCR; TCRdb's version includes in-frame clones alone and lacks a portion of them. In the table there are around 60,000 clones, about 90% of which are singletons. The V gene is TRBV2, the J gene TRBJ1-1; D is unresolved. This TCR derives from an adult with an advanced solid tumor such as melanoma, head and neck, liver or kidney cancer. The source material was CD4+ or CD8+ T cells sorted from blood, sampled in a trial of the OX40 agonist ivuxolimab. This CDR3 reads CASSVGNTEAFF. DNA of the CDR3: TGTGCCAGCAGTGTAGGGAACACTGAAGCTTTCTTT.